This T cell receptor (beta chain) was sequenced during a study of shared clonotypes between healthy human individuals. CDR3 length: 18 residues. Germline assignment: CDR1 SGHRS and CDR2 YFSETQ. V was pared by 2 bases and J by 3 bases, with 14 bases of the junction left unmatched. Using immunoSEQ multiplex PCR, the repertoire was profiled, and TCRdb retains in-frame clones only, with some absent. The sample shows about 1.5 million clones, around 98% of them seen only once. Sequenced: naive CD4+ T cells sorted from blood. Subset noted: CD45RA+ positively selected. This TCR came from a man aged 25-45 years in good health. The chain employs TRBV5-1 and TRBJ2-3; 8 bases align to TRBD2. The CDR3 protein is CASSFWSGSGVETDTQYF. The CDR3 coding sequence is TGCGCCAGCAGCTTTTGGAGCGGGAGTGGGGTCGAGACAGATACGCAGTATTTT.